This T cell receptor (beta chain) comes out of a study of cytomegalovirus exposure and HLA in healthy donors. Regarding the study as a whole: As immune exposure information, only CMV serostatus was available. HLA restriction was apparent for most CMV-associated TCR beta chains in a later analysis. When analyzed later, the rates of TCR association showed variation by HLA locus, with DRB1 the most and HLA-C the fewest. Association of a missense DCLRE1C variant with TCR beta V- and J-gene trimming was reported in a later analysis.

The PCR contained 60 Vbeta and 13 Jbeta primers. Profiling relied on immunoSEQ multiplex PCR, and the TCRdb table lists in-frame clones only, not all of them. The sample has 130,000 or so clones, more than 70% seen once; the top ten hold roughly 1%. With respect to this clone: Its specificity is unknown.

This CDR3 comprises 15 residues. J was trimmed by 3 bases and V by 8 bases; bases with no gene match: 13. Germline CDR1 and CDR2: LGHNT and FRNRAP. The clonotype comes from a woman aged 55-70 years in good health and CMV-seronegative. The material sequenced was PBMCs. The chain combines TRBV12-5 with TRBJ2-7; 7 bases align to TRBD2. The CDR3 loop reads CASSLGGGGNYEQYF. CDR3 bases: TGTGCTAGTAGCTTGGGCGGGGGTGGGAACTACGAGCAGTACTTC.